This entry concerns a single T cell receptor beta chain. This entry is derived from a study of blood T cell repertoires in COVID-19. Study details: The United States, Italy and Spain were the sources of the acute and convalescent COVID-19 samples. The cDNA or gDNA used as material had been derived from T cells, B-cell-depleted T cells, or PBMCs.

Study processing details: Scientists estimated how many nucleated cells there were by amplifying reference gene primers. Profiled with immunoSEQ multiplex PCR; TCRdb holds only in-frame clones, not every one. Clone size and the V and J calls come from that table; the DNA yielded D and trimming. This sample has more than 85,000 clones, with approximately 81% found just once. This CDR3 is 14 amino acids long. Trimming took off 5 bases at V and 8 bases at J, with 18 bases between the two ends. Germline loops: CDR1 SGHTA, CDR2 FQGNSA. The chain combines TRBV7-2 with TRBJ1-2, with a weak D call TRBD1 (6 bases). The source of this sequence is a man older than 75 with acute or convalescent COVID-19. The sequenced sample consisted of peripheral blood. The CDR3: CASSPGQQGRGYTF. CDR3 in DNA: TGTGCCAGCAGCCCGGGACAACAGGGACGGGGCTACACCTTC. The full variable domain, its missing parts supplied by reference TRBV7-2 and TRBJ1-2, is GAGVSQSPSNKVTEKGKDVELRCDPISGHTALYWYRQSLGQGLEFLIYFQGNSAPDKSGLPSDRFSAERTGGSVSTLTIQRTQQEDSAVYLCASSPGQQGRGYTFGSGTRLTVV.